This section outlines one T cell receptor (beta chain) sequence together with its context. This receptor's antigen is unknown. Base-call qualities are not available, and no considerably larger clone is one nucleotide away. The CDR3 spans 14 residues, from the cysteine through the phenylalanine. Only the CDR3 portion is preserved as DNA: 42 bases, with reading frame beginning at the first base. V loses 5 bases at its end and J loses 5 bases; junction bases beyond the gene matches: 6. CDR1 and CDR2, looked up from the germline V gene (reference sequence), are SSHAT and FNYEAQ. Collaborating institutions collected whole blood in K2EDTA tubes following their own protocols. For TCRbeta analysis, collaborators shipped samples as frozen whole blood, isolated PBMCs, or DNA extracted from either of those sample types. The immunoSEQ Assay, a bias-controlled multiplex PCR, was used to amplify TCRbeta CDR3 regions from genomic DNA. Per the original workflow: Within the assay, amplification of reference gene primers was used to estimate how many nucleated cells each sample contained. To quantify the absolute abundance of each unique TCRbeta CDR3 rearrangement, sequence reads were collapsed and filtered. For each sample, productive Simpson clonality was calculated by taking the square root of Simpson's diversity index across productive rearrangements. Not all clones reach the TCRdb copy of this immuneACCESS table, which keeps in-frame sequences only. Checked studies attribute under half of the gap to unresolved V genes and leave the rest unexplained. V and J calls and clone size are those listed in that table; D and trimming were worked out from the DNA. The sample data list a few hundred thousand clones, and 88% of these were observed just once. The leading ten clones occupy 9% to 9.5% of the sample.

These data come from a study of blood T cell repertoires in COVID-19 (TCRdb year 2020). Describing the broader study: The collaborator samples originated in the United States, Italy and Spain and spanned the acute and convalescent phases of COVID-19. HLA class I and class II types, where available, came from metadata supplied by the sample provider rather than from assay-based typing. Subjects who had been exposed to COVID-19, were actively infected with it, or had recovered from it provided the deeply sampled blood TCRbeta repertoires that made up the dataset. The material from the prospective study consisted of cDNA or gDNA derived from T cells, B-cell-depleted T cells, or PBMCs. The repertoires were released in a freely available public database meant as a resource for research on the immune response to SARS-CoV-2. Samples came from the ongoing ImmuneRACE study (first 160 participants) plus 1,254 subjects from 6 global collaborators. Sample metadata almost always included a de-identified subject ID, COVID-19 status, age in years and sex.

Study-wide conclusions, independent of this receptor: The quantity of clinical and demographic metadata differed by source and by participant and was supplied without curation.

This receptor was obtained from a man younger than 35 with active or convalescent COVID-19. This receptor chain uses TRBV7-7 and TRBJ2-5, with 9 junctional bases fitting TRBD1. Source material: peripheral blood. The DNA sequence reads TGTGCCAGCAGCACGGGACAGGGCGGGGAGACCCAGTACTTC. The resulting protein is CASSTGQGGETQYF.